What follows describes a single T cell receptor beta chain. The specificity of this receptor is unknown. The input lacks base qualities; no much larger clone sits a single base away. Reading from cysteine to phenylalanine, the CDR3 counts 14 amino acids. The only DNA kept is the CDR3, 42 bases in frame from the first base. CDR1 and CDR2 are read off the germline V gene as SGHTS and YDEGEE. The germline V end is reduced by 5 bases and the J end by 5 bases; junction bases left unmatched: 7. At one collaborating source in Seattle, patients were enrolled during active infection and were followed longitudinally through the course of disease. Each collaborating institution followed its own protocols to collect whole blood in K2EDTA tubes. For TCRbeta analysis, collaborator samples were shipped as frozen whole blood, as isolated PBMCs, or as DNA extracted from either sample type. The data are from a study of blood T cell repertoires in COVID-19 (dated by TCRdb to the early 2020s). For the study in its entirety: Samples from collaborators originated in the United States, Italy and Spain and spanned both the acute and convalescent phases of COVID-19. The prospective study material was composed of cDNA or gDNA derived from T cells, B-cell-depleted T cells, or PBMCs. Deeply sampled blood TCRbeta repertoires from subjects exposed to, actively infected with, or recovered from COVID-19 were included in the dataset. Where available, HLA class I and class II types were obtained from metadata supplied by the sample provider rather than from assay-based typing. Samples were obtained from the ongoing ImmuneRACE study (first 160 participants) and from about 1,300 subjects provided by 6 global collaborators. The repertoires were released in a freely available public database intended as a resource for research on the immune response to SARS-CoV-2. Sample metadata almost always included a de-identified subject ID, COVID-19 status, age in years and sex. General study outcomes and caveats: The quantity of clinical and demographic metadata differed by source and by participant and was supplied without curation.

TCRbeta CDR3 regions were amplified from genomic DNA using the immunoSEQ Assay, a bias-controlled multiplex PCR. Under the source paper's analysis protocol: Within the assay, amplification of reference gene primers was used to estimate how many nucleated cells each sample contained. To quantify the absolute abundance of each unique TCRbeta CDR3 rearrangement, sequence reads were collapsed and filtered. For each sample, productive Simpson clonality was calculated by taking the square root of Simpson's diversity index across productive rearrangements. Drawn from immuneACCESS, this table holds only the in-frame rearrangements with V and J called that TCRdb kept. Clones are partly lost; checked studies trace under half to an unresolved V gene and leave the rest unexplained. D and trimming come from the DNA, and the V and J calls and clone size come from that table. The sample contains approximately 140,000 clones, 84% of them found a single time. The top ten clones comprise less than 9% of the sample.

This sequence was found in a man younger than 45 with COVID-19, enrolled during active disease. The rearranged segments are TRBV5-8 and TRBJ2-7, and 10 junctional nucleotides match TRBD1. The source material was peripheral blood. The nucleotide sequence is given as TGTGCCAGCAGACGAAGGACAGGGGGGAACGAGCAGTACTTC. This encodes CASRRRTGGNEQYF.